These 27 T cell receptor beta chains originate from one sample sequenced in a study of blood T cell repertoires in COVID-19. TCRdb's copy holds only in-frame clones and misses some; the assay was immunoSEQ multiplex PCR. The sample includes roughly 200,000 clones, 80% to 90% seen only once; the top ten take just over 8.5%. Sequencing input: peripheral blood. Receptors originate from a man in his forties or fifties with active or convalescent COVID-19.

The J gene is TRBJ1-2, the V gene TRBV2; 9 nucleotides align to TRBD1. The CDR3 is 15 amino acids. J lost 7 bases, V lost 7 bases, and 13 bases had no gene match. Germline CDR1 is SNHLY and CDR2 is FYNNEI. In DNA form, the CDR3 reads TGTGCCAGCACCGCACTAGGACAGGGGACCGGTGGCTACACCTTC. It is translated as CASTALGQGTGGYTF.

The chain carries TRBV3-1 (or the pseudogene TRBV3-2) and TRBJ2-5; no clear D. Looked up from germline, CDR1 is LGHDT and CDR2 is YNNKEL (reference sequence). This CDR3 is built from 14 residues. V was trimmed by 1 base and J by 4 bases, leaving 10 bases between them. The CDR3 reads CASSQANDRETQYF. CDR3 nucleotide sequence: TGTGCCAGCAGCCAAGCAAATGATAGAGAGACCCAGTACTTC.

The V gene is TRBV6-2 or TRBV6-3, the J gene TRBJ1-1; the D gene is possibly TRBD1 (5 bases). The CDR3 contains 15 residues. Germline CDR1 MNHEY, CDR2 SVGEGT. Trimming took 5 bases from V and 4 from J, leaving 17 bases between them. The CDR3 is CASSRQITLTTEAFF. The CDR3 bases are TGTGCCAGCAGTCGACAGATTACTCTTACCACTGAAGCTTTCTTT.

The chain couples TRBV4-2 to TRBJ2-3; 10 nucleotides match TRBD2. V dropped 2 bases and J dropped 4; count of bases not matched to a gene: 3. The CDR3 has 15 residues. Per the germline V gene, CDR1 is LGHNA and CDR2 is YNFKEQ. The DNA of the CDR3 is TGTGCCAGCAGCCAACAGCGGGGGGGCCCAGATACGCAGTATTTT. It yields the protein CASSQQRGGPDTQYF.

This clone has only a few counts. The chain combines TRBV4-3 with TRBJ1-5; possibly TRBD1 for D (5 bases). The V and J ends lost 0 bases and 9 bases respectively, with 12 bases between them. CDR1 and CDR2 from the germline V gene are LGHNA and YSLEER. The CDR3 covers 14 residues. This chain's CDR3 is CASSQDSGPGPQHF. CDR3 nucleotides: TGCGCCAGCAGCCAAGATTCAGGGCCGGGGCCCCAGCATTTT.

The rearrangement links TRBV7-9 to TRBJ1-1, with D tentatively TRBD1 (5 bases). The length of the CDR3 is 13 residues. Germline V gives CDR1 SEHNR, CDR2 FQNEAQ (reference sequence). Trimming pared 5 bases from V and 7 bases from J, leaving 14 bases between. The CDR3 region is CASSPTVLSEAFF. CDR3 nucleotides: TGTGCCAGCAGCCCGACAGTCCTCAGTGAAGCTTTCTTT.

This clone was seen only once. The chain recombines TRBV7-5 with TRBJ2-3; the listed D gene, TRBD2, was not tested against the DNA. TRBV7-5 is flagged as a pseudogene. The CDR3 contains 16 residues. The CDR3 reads CVRSFPIAGGTDTQYF. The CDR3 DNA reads TGTGTCAGAAGCTTCCCTATAGCGGGGGGCACAGATACGCAGTATTTT.

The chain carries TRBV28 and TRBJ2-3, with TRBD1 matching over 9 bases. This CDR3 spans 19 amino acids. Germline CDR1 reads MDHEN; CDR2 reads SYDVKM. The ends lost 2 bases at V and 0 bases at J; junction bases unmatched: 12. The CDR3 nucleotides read TGTGCCAGCAGTTTACCCCCGGGACAGGGTTTGAATAGCACAGATACGCAGTATTTT. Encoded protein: CASSLPPGQGLNSTDTQYF.

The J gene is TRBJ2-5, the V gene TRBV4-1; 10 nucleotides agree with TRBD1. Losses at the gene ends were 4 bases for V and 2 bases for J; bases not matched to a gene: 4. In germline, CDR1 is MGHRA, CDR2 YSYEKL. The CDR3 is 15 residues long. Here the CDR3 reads CASSRTGGAQETQYF. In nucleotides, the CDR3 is TGCGCCAGCAGCCGGACAGGGGGTGCTCAAGAGACCCAGTACTTC.

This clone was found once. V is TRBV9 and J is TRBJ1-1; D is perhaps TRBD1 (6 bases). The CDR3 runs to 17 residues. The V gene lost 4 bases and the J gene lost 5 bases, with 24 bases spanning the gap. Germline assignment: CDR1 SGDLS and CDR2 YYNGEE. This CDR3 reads CASSPRRGRVTGTEAFF. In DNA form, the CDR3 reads TGTGCCAGCAGCCCCCGAAGGGGAAGAGTAACAGGGACTGAAGCTTTCTTT.

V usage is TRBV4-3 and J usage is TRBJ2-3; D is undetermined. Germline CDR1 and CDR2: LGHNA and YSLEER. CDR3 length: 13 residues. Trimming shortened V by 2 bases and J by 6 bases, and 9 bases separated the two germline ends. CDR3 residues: CASSQSGPDTQYF. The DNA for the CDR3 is TGCGCCAGCAGCCAATCAGGCCCCGATACGCAGTATTTT.

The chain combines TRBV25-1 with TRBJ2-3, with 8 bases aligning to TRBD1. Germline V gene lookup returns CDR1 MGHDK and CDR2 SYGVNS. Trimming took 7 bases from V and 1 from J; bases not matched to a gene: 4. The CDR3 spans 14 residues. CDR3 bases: TGTGCCAGCACGGACAGGGTAGGCACAGATACGCAGTATTTT. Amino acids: CASTDRVGTDTQYF.

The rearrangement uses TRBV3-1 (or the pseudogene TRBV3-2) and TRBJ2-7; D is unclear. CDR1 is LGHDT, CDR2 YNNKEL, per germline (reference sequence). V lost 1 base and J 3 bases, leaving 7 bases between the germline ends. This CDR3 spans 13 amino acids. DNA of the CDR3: TGTGCCAGCAGCCAAGGGGCAATCTACGAGCAGTACTTC. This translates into CASSQGAIYEQYF.

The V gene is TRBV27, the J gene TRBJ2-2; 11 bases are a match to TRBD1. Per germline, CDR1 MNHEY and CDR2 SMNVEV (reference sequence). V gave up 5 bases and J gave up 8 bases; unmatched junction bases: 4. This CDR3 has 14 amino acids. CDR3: CASSPDRGQGELFF. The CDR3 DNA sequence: TGTGCCAGCAGTCCGGACAGGGGGCAGGGGGAGCTGTTTTTT.

CDR3 residues: CASGGTNTEAFF. Here the CDR3 DNA reads TGTGCCAGCGGCGGGACGAACACTGAAGCTTTCTTT. The chain couples TRBV28 to TRBJ1-1, with D possibly matching TRBD1 (5 bases). Germline V gives CDR1 MDHEN, CDR2 SYDVKM. The V end was cut by 8 bases, the J end by 1 base, with 8 bases between. CDR3 length equals 12 residues.

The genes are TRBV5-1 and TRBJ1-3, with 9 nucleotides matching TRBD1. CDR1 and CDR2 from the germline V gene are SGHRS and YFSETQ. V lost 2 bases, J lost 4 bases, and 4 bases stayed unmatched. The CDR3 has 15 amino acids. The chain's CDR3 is CASSLQGAEGNTIYF. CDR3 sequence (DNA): TGCGCCAGCAGCTTACAGGGGGCGGAAGGAAACACCATATATTTT. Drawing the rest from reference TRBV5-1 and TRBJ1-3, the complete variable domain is KAGVTQTPRYLIKTRGQQVTLSCSPISGHRSVSWYQQTPGQGLQFLFEYFSETQRNKGNFPGRFSGRQFSNSRSEMNVSTLELGDSALYLCASSLQGAEGNTIYFGEGSWLTVV.

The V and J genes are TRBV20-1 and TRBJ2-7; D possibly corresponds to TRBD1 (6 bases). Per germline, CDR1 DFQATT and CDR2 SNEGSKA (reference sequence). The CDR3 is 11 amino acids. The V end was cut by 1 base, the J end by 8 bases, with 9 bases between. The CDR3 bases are TGCAGTGCTAGAGTCAGGGGACAGCAGTACTTC. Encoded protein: CSARVRGQQYF.

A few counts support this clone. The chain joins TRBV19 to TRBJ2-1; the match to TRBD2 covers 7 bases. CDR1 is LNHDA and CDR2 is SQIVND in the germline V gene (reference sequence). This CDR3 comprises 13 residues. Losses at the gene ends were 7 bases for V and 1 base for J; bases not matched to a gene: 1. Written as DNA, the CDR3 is TGTGCCAGTACTAGCGGTTCCTACAATGAGCAGTTCTTC. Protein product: CASTSGSYNEQFF. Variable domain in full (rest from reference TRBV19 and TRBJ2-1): DGGITQSPKYLFRKEGQNVTLSCEQNLNHDAMYWYRQDPGQGLRLIYYSQIVNDFQKGDIAEGYSVSREKKESFPLTVTSAQKNPTAFYLCASTSGSYNEQFFGPGTRLTVL.

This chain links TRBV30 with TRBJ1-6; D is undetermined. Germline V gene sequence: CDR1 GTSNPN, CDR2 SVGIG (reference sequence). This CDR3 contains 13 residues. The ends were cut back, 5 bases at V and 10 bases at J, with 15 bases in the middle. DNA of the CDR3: TGTGCCTGGGGGCGGGCAGGTAAATCACCCCTCCACTTT. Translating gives CAWGRAGKSPLHF. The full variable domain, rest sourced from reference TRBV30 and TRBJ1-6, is SQTIHQWPATLVQPVGSPLSLECTVEGTSNPNLYWYRQAAGRGLQLLFYSVGIGQISSEVPQNLSASRPQDRQFILSSKKLLLSDSGFYLCAWGRAGKSPLHFGNGTRLTVT.

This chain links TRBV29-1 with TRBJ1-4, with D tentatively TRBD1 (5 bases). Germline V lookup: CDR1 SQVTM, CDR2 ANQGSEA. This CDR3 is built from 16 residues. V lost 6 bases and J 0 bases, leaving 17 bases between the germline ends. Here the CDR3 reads CSVLQVDPSTNEKLFF. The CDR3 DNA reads TGCAGCGTGCTACAGGTGGACCCCTCAACTAATGAAAAACTGTTTTTT.

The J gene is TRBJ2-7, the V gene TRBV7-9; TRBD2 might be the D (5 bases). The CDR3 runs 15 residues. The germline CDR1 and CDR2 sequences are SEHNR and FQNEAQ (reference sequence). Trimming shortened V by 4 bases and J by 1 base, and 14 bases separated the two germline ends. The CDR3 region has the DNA TGTGCCAGCAGCTCGGACTTTAGTGGATCCTACGAGCAGTACTTC. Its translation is CASSSDFSGSYEQYF.

As DNA, the CDR3 is TGTGCCAGTAGGACCGACAGGGATCTCTACAATGAGCAGTTCTTC. It is translated as CASRTDRDLYNEQFF. The chain recombines TRBV19 with TRBJ2-1; 7 positions match TRBD1. CDR1 LNHDA and CDR2 SQIVND come from the germline V gene (reference sequence). The junction had 8 bases not matched to a gene; V was cut back by 6 bases and J by 3 bases. The CDR3 extends over 15 amino acids.

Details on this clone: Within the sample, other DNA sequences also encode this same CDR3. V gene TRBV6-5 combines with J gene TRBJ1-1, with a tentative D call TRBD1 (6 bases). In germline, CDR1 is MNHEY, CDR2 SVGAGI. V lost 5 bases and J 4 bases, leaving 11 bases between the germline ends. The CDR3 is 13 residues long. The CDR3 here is CASSLGQFTEAFF. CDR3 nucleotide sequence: TGTGCCAGCAGTCTCGGACAGTTCACTGAAGCTTTCTTT.

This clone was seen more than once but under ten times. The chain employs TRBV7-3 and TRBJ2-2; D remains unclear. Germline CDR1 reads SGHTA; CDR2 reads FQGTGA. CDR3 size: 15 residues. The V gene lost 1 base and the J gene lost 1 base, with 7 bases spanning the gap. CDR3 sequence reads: CASSLNSLNTGELFF. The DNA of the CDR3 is TGTGCCAGCAGCTTAAACTCCCTGAACACCGGGGAGCTGTTTTTT.

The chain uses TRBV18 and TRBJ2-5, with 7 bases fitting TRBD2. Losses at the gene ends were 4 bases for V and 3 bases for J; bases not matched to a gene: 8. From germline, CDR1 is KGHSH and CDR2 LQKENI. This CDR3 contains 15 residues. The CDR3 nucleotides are TGTGCCAGCTCACGGGTACTAGCGAGAGAAGAGACCCAGTACTTC. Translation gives CASSRVLAREETQYF.

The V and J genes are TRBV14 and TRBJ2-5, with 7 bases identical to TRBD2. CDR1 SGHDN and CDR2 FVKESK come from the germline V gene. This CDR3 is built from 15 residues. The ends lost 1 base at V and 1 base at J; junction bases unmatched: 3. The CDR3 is CASSQGGGFQETQYF. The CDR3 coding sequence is TGTGCCAGCAGCCAAGGGGGAGGGTTCCAAGAGACCCAGTACTTC.

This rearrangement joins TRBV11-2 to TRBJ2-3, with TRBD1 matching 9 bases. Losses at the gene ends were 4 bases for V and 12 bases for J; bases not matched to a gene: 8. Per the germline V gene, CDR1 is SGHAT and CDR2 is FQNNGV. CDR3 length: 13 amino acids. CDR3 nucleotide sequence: TGTGCCAGCAGCTCCCCGGGACAGGGAACCCAGTATTTT. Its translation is CASSSPGQGTQYF.